This TCR beta chain came from a study of blood T cells in healthy people across ages. This clonotype was counted ten times or more. Its antigen is unknown. PCR was performed a second time for 7 to 11 cycles using a sample-barcoded 5' primer and a J-beta primer mix. A template-switch adaptor with 12 random nucleotides tagged each cDNA molecule. TCRdb fed the 5' RACE reads into MiXCR, producing one record per CDR3 protein. The sample lists about 650,000 distinct CDR3 sequences; approximately 52% were seen once. General study points: While age rose, TCR beta diversity per million T cells dropped in a roughly linear way.

This clonotype originated in a woman of 80 years or more in good health. Sequencing was performed on blood.

Here the CDR3 DNA reads TGCGCCAGCAGCTTGGATCGGGCGGGCATTCAGTACTTC. Protein product: CASSLDRAGIQYF. The rearrangement links TRBV5-1 to TRBJ2-4, with D possibly being TRBD2 (5 bases). V dropped 0 bases and J dropped 9 bases, with 10 bases sitting between them. CDR1 is SGHRS, CDR2 YFSETQ, per germline. The CDR3 sequence is 13 residues long.